This T cell receptor (beta chain) was recovered during a study of OX40 agonist ivuxolimab in advanced cancers. Study-wide context: The costimulatory receptor OX40 (CD134) was targeted by ivuxolimab, a fully human IgG2 agonistic monoclonal antibody. The point of sequencing TCRbeta in the periphery was to test whether ivuxolimab changed TCR sequence diversity and drove clonal T-cell expansion. The paper describes the monotherapy dose-escalation part (N = 52 patients) of the phase I trial of ivuxolimab. The dose-escalation cohort was 82.7% male with a mean age of roughly 62 years, ranging from roughly 20 to 80. Intravenous ivuxolimab was administered to patients every 2 weeks at six dose levels: 0.01, 0.1, 0.3, 1.5, 3 and 10 mg/kg. Prior anti-PD-1, anti-PD-L1 or anti-CTLA-4 therapy was permitted, and 30% to 45% of dose-escalation patients had received checkpoint inhibitors. Of the 52 patients in dose escalation, around 20 had hepatocellular carcinoma, around 15 had melanoma, 9 had renal cell carcinoma and 9 had head and neck cancer. Partial responses were achieved by three dose-escalation patients, of whom one had hepatocellular carcinoma and two had cutaneous melanoma. Results and caveats for the whole study, not just this receptor: At doses from 0.1 to 3.0 mg/kg, clonal expansion was seen in both CD4+ and CD8+ blood T cells between baseline and week 6. After ivuxolimab, CD8+ T cells had more expanded clones than CD4+ T cells on average. The antigen specificity of the peripheral T cells that underwent clonal expansion was not determined. Partial responders in the 0.1-3.0 mg/kg groups had among the lowest normalized peripheral clonal expansion, especially among CD8+ T cells. Low levels of normalized T-cell clonal expansion were also seen in some patients who did not respond.

Patients with autoimmune disease history or receiving systemic immunosuppression were excluded from the trial. In every dose cohort, peripheral blood was drawn for TCR sequencing at baseline, cycle 4 day 1, and cycle 7 day 1. The samples were taken from a phase I, first-in-human, multicenter, open-label dose-escalation trial of ivuxolimab. The trial enrolled adults with locally advanced or metastatic head and neck squamous cell, hepatocellular, melanoma or renal cell carcinoma. Before TCR sequencing, CD4+ and CD8+ T cells were separately sorted from peripheral blood. As regards this clone: No cognate antigen has been identified for it. Base qualities were left out, and no much larger clone turns up one base away.

To sequence the TCRbeta CDR3 region, genomic DNA was isolated from the sorted cells. The immunoSEQ Assay was used to sequence the TCRbeta CDR3 regions. TCRdb obtained this table from immuneACCESS and retained in-frame rearrangements with V and J assigned. These tables miss some clones; where compared with another copy, unresolved V genes account for less than half of the shortfall, and the remainder is unexplained. The sample profile shows about 79,000 clones; around 85% of them were found once. The ten biggest clones cover over 3% of the sample. The source is an adult with an advanced solid tumor such as melanoma, head and neck, liver or kidney cancer. The material was CD4+ or CD8+ T cells sorted from blood, obtained in a trial of the OX40 agonist ivuxolimab.

The CDR3 protein sequence reads: CASSVDHNEQFF. The sequenced DNA is TGTGCCAGCAGCGTTGACCACAATGAGCAGTTCTTC. The rearrangement joined TRBV9 to TRBJ2-1; no confident D gene assignment can be made. V loses 2 bases, J loses 5 bases, and the germline ends lie 5 bases apart. The germline V gene encodes CDR1 SGDLS and CDR2 YYNGEE. The CDR3 runs 12 amino acids, cysteine and phenylalanine included. Of the read, only the CDR3 DNA is kept; its 36 bases are in frame from base 1.